One and the same sample provided the 6 T cell receptor beta chains below, sequenced in a study of T cells in Graves' hyperthyroidism and ophthalmopathy. There were TCR beta CDR3 regions amplified from RNA transcripts. HTBI primers were used for first-round RT-PCR of the TCR CDR3. TCRdb re-derived calls from the multiplex PCR reads in MiXCR, one entry per CDR3 protein. The sample holds 45,000 to 50,000 distinct CDR3 sequences, about 52% seen once. The sample consisted of peripheral blood or thyroid tissue (not recorded which). Receptors originate from a woman in her forties or fifties with Graves' hyperthyroidism.

The J gene is TRBJ1-1, the V gene TRBV9; D is perhaps TRBD1 (6 bases). Trimming removed 4 bases at V and 0 bases at J, with 10 bases between. The CDR3 length is 14 residues. Per the germline V gene, CDR1 is SGDLS and CDR2 is YYNGEE. Here the CDR3 reads CASSLGGLNTEAFF. DNA of the CDR3: TGTGCCAGCAGCCTTGGGGGGCTGAACACTGAAGCTTTCTTT.

This clonotype was observed once. One end of the junction fails to match germline, which may point to a read error. V is TRBV12-3 or TRBV12-4 and J is TRBJ2-7; tentatively, D is TRBD2 (5 bases). The CDR3 has 14 residues. For the CDR3, the DNA is TGTGCCAGCAGTTTAGCCGGGGATTCCTACGAGCTGTACTTC. Its protein product is CASSLAGDSYELYF.

This clonotype was counted at least ten times. V and J are TRBV28 and TRBJ2-5; 9 bases agree with TRBD2. Trimming at V came to 2 bases and at J to 4 bases, leaving 5 bases not matched to a gene. The V gene's germline CDR1 is MDHEN and CDR2 SYDVKM. This CDR3 comprises 15 residues. CDR3 DNA sequence: TGTGCCAGCAGTTTACTAGGTAGCGGGAGAGAGACCCAGTACTTC. This codes for CASSLLGSGRETQYF.

The chain is built from TRBV25-1 and TRBJ1-2; 10 bases agree with TRBD1. CDR1 and CDR2 from the germline V gene are MGHDK and SYGVNS. V dropped 4 bases and J dropped 4; count of bases not matched to a gene: 15. The CDR3 sequence is 18 residues long. The CDR3 loop is CASSGQLGTGVLRYGYTF. CDR3 bases: TGTGCCAGCAGTGGGCAACTTGGGACAGGGGTACTGCGCTATGGCTACACCTTC.

This clonotype was recorded at least ten times. V usage is TRBV7-8 and J usage is TRBJ1-1; the match to TRBD1 covers 9 bases. V was clipped by 5 bases and J by 4 bases; unmatched bases: 5. The germline V gene has CDR1 SGHVS and CDR2 FQNEAQ. The CDR3 has 14 residues. The CDR3 bases are TGTGCCAGCAGCCGGGGGGACAGGGCCACTGAAGCTTTCTTT. This gives the protein CASSRGDRATEAFF.

As regards this clonotype: Since a much larger clone is just one base distant, this may be a read error. This chain links TRBV7-9 with TRBJ2-7; possibly TRBD2 for D (5 bases). Germline CDR1 SEHNR, CDR2 FQNEAQ (reference sequence). This CDR3 is 15 amino acids long. The CDR3 coding sequence is TGTGCCAGCAGTTTAGGCAGGATTACATTCAGCGGGCAGTACTTC. As protein: CASSLGRITFSGQYF.